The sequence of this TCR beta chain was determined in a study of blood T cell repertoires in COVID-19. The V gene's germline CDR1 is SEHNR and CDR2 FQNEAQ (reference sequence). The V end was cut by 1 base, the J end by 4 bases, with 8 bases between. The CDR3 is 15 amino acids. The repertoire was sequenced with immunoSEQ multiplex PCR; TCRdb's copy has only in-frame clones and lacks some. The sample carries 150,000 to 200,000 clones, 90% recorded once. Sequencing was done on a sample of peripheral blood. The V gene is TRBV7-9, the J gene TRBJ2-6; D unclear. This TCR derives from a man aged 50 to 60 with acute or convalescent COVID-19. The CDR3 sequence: CASSLGVRGANVLTF. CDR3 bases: TGTGCCAGCAGCTTAGGAGTTCGGGGGGCCAACGTCCTGACTTTC.